This is a list of T cell receptor beta chains from one sample in a study of CD8 T cells in Susac syndrome. TCRdb independently ran MiXCR on the immunoSEQ multiplex PCR reads; one entry per CDR3 protein. Of approximately 210,000 distinct CDR3 sequences listed, roughly 96% are singletons. The sample comprised CD4+ T cells from PBMCs. The receptors shown here come from a human donor with multiple sclerosis. Each CDR3 is given with its conserved first and last residue. A D gene is named only where the DNA matches it firmly. Part of the rows lack a size; the others show once, few, many or a class for expanded clones.

>TRBJ2-7|TRBV5-6|NA|NA
TGTGCCAGCAGCTTCTCCGGGGTCGGCTCCTACGAGCAGTACTTC
CASSFSGVGSYEQYF
>TRBJ2-5|TRBV20-1|NA|NA
TGCAGTGCTGGCGACAGTTGGGAGACCCAGTACTTC
CSAGDSWETQYF
>TRBJ2-1|TRBV29-1|NA|TRBD2
TGCAGCGTTGGGGGAAGGACTAGCGTATGGGGTTCCTACAATGAGCAGTTCTTC
CSVGGRTSVWGSYNEQFF
>TRBJ1-2|TRBV5-1|NA|NA
NA
CASSFGAGYGYTF
>TRBJ1-2|TRBV5-1|NA|NA
TGCGCCAGCAGCTTGGGCGGGGACGACGGGTATGGCTACACCTTC
CASSLGGDDGYGYTF
>TRBJ2-1|TRBV9|NA|NA
TGTGCCAACAGCGTAGATACGCTAGCCGGTGAGCAGTTCTTC
CANSVDTLAGEQFF
>TRBJ1-3|TRBV30|NA|NA
TGTGCCTGGAGCACCTGGGGGGGCAGCTCTGGAAACACCATATATTTT
CAWSTWGGSSGNTIYF
>TRBJ2-7|TRBV2|NA|NA
TGTGCCAGCAGTGAAGCGAAGTACGAGCAGTACTTC
CASSEAKYEQYF
>TRBJ1-1|TRBV6-1|NA|NA
TGTGCCAGCAGTCGAACTAGAGCACCGGGACAAGTGAACACTGAAGCTTTCTTT
CASSRTRAPGQVNTEAFF
>TRBJ2-1|TRBV9|once|TRBD1
TGTGCCAGCAGCGTATGGACAGGGTGGGGGTCCTACAATGAGCAGTTCTTC
CASSVWTGWGSYNEQFF
>TRBJ2-1|TRBV10-2|NA|TRBD2
TGCGCCAGCAGTGCTCGGACTAGTGGCAATGAGCAGTTCTTC
CASSARTSGNEQFF
>TRBJ2-2|TRBV2|NA|NA
TGTGCCAGCACAGCCTCGGGGACCGGGGAGCTGTTTTTT
CASTASGTGELFF
>TRBJ1-3|TRBV18|NA|TRBD1
TGTGCCAGCTCACCGGACAGGAACTCTGGAAACACCATATATTTT
CASSPDRNSGNTIYF
>TRBJ2-1|TRBV30|NA|NA
TGTGCCTGGAGTGTACAATTATTCTCCTACAATGAGCAGTTCTTC
CAWSVQLFSYNEQFF
>TRBJ1-5|TRBV2|NA|NA
TGTGCCAGCAAGGCAGACAATCAGCCCCAGCATTTT
CASKADNQPQHF
>TRBJ1-2|TRBV5-6|NA|NA
TGTGCCAGCAGCTTGACGGCAGGGGTTAACTATGGCTACACCTTC
CASSLTAGVNYGYTF
>TRBJ2-3|TRBV20-1|NA|NA
TGCAGTGCTAGATTATCGGCTGGCGTGGATACGCAGTATTTT
CSARLSAGVDTQYF
>TRBJ2-5|TRBV18|NA|NA
TGTGCCAGCTCACCGCCGCGCGCCGAGACCCAGTACTTC
CASSPPRAETQYF
>TRBJ2-1|TRBV12-3/TRBV12-4|NA|NA
TGTGCCAGCAGTTTGAACGGGCTCAATGAGCAGTTCTTC
CASSLNGLNEQFF